This TCR beta chain was sequenced for a study of T-cell reconstitution after alpha-beta-depleted transplantation in children. The CDR3 contains 14 residues. From germline, CDR1 is MNHEY and CDR2 SMNVEV (reference sequence). The V gene end was trimmed by 8 bases and the J gene end by 7 bases; junction bases not matched to a gene: 10. Many counts were recorded for this clonotype. What it binds is unknown. Preparation of the TCRbeta library involved a method that used unique molecular identifiers. One entry per CDR3 protein, called by TCRdb with MiXCR from the PCR reads. The repertoire holds about 200,000 distinct CDR3 sequences, with under 8.5% as singletons. The study's findings and limits: Expanded graft clones, several hundred of them, were reportedly the source of alpha-beta T cells about two months after transplant.

This sequence originates from a boy between 2 and 15 years old with acute lymphoblastic leukemia, due to receive a stem cell transplant. V gene TRBV27 combines with J gene TRBJ2-1; TRBD1 matches at 8 bases. The sequenced sample was PBMCs, obtained before TCRalphabeta/CD19-depleted stem cell transplant. CDR3 in amino acids: CASGAGGILNEQFF. CDR3 sequence (DNA): TGTGCCAGCGGAGCAGGGGGCATACTAAATGAGCAGTTCTTC.